This T cell receptor beta chain emerged from a study of blood T cell repertoires in COVID-19. Study-level background: Samples representing acute and convalescent COVID-19 were sourced from the United States, Italy and Spain.

The CDR3 covers 17 residues. Germline loops: CDR1 KGHSY, CDR2 FQNENV. V gave up 1 base and J gave up 1 base; unmatched junction bases: 7. Only in-frame clones appear in the TCRdb table, and some are missing; sequencing was by immunoSEQ multiplex PCR. Of 250,000 to 350,000 clones listed, 80% to 95% are singletons. Sequences were obtained from peripheral blood. The J gene is TRBJ1-1, the V gene TRBV16; 9 bases map to TRBD1. The clonotype comes from a woman aged 25 to 39 with COVID-19, enrolled during active disease. In DNA, the CDR3 is TGTGCCAGCAGCCAATTAGCACAGGGGGCTCGGAACACTGAAGCTTTCTTT. Amino acid sequence: CASSQLAQGARNTEAFF.